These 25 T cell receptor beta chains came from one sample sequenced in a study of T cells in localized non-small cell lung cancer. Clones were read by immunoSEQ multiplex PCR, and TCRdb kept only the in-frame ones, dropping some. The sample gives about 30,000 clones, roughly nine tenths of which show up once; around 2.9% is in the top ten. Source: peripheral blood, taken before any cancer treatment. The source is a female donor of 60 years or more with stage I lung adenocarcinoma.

CDR3 amino acids: CATQGTGVSGEQFF. The CDR3 bases are TGTGCCACCCAAGGGACAGGGGTTTCTGGTGAGCAGTTCTTC. The chain links TRBV10-3 to TRBJ2-1; 10 nucleotides match TRBD1. The germline CDR1 and CDR2 sequences are ENHRY and SYGVKD. Trimming cost V 10 bases and J 9 bases; bases outside gene matches: 12. The CDR3 has 14 residues.

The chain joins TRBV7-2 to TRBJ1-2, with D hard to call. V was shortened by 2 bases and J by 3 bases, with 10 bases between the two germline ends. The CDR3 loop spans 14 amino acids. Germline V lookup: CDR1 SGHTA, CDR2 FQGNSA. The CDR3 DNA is TGTGCCAGCAGCTTATCAAGTACGGACTATGGCTACACCTTC. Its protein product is CASSLSSTDYGYTF.

CDR3 amino acids: CASSRRGRMELFF. DNA of the CDR3: TGTGCCAGCAGTCGTCGGGGGAGGATGGAGCTGTTTTTT. This rearrangement joins TRBV13 to TRBJ2-2; D might be TRBD2 (6 bases). Trimming removed 6 bases at V and 10 bases at J, with 15 bases between. The CDR3 runs 13 residues. The germline gives CDR1 PRHDT, CDR2 FYEKMQ (reference sequence).

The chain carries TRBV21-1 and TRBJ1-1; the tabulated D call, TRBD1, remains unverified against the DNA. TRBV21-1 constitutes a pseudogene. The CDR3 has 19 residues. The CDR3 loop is CASSEAIPGQGAGNTEAFF. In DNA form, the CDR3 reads TGTGCCAGCAGCGAAGCAATACCGGGACAGGGCGCGGGGAACACTGAAGCTTTCTTT.

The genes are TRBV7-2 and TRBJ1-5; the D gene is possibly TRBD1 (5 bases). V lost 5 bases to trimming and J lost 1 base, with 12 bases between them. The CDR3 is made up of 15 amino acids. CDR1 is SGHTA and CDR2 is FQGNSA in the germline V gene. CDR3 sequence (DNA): TGTGCCAGCAGCCCCTGGGGGGAGAGCAATCAGCCCCAGCATTTT. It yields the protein CASSPWGESNQPQHF.

Here the CDR3 reads CSVEGLRGLGGANVLTF. Here the CDR3 DNA reads TGCAGCGTTGAGGGTCTCAGGGGTCTGGGTGGGGCCAACGTCCTGACTTTC. V gene TRBV29-1 combines with J gene TRBJ2-6; a possible D gene is TRBD1 (6 bases). This CDR3 spans 17 amino acids. Trimming removed 3 bases from V and 3 bases from J, with 18 bases in between. Per germline, CDR1 SQVTM and CDR2 ANQGSEA.

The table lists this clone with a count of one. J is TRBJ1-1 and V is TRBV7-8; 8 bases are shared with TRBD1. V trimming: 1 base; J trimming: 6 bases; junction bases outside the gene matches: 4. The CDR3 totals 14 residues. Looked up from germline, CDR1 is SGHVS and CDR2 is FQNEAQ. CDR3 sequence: CASSLVAGGAEAFF. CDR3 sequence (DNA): TGTGCCAGCAGCTTAGTCGCAGGGGGCGCTGAAGCTTTCTTT. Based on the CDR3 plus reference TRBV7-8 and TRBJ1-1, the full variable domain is GAGVSQSPRYKVAKRGQDVALRCDPISGHVSLFWYQQALGQGPEFLTYFQNEAQLDKSGLPSDRFFAERPEGSVSTLKIQRTQQEDSAVYLCASSLVAGGAEAFFGQGTRLTVV.

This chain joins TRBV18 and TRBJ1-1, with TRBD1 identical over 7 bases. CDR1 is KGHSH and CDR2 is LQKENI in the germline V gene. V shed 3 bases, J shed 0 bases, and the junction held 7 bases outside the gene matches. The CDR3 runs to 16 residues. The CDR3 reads CASSPQGETMNTEAFF. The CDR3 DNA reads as TGTGCCAGCTCACCTCAGGGGGAGACGATGAACACTGAAGCTTTCTTT. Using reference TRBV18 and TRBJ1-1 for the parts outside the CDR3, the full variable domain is NAGVMQNPRHLVRRRGQEARLRCSPMKGHSHVYWYRQLPEEGLKFMVYLQKENIIDESGMPKERFSAEFPKEGPSILRIQQVVRGDSAAYFCASSPQGETMNTEAFFGQGTRLTVV.

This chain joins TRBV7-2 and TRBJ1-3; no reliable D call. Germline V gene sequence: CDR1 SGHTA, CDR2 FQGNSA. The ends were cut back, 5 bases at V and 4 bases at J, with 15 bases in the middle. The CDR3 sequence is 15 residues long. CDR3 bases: TGTGCCAGCAGCCCCGCCCTCCGATCCGGAAACACCATATATTTT. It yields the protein CASSPALRSGNTIYF. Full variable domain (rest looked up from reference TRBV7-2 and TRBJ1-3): GAGVSQSPSNKVTEKGKDVELRCDPISGHTALYWYRQSLGQGLEFLIYFQGNSAPDKSGLPSDRFSAERTGGSVSTLTIQRTQQEDSAVYLCASSPALRSGNTIYFGEGSWLTVV.

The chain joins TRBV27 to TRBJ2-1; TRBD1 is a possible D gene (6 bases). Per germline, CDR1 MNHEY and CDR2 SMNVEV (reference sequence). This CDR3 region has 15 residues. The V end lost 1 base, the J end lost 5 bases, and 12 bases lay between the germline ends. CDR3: CASSLWGTFNNEQFF. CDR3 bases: TGTGCCAGCAGTTTATGGGGGACATTTAACAATGAGCAGTTCTTC.

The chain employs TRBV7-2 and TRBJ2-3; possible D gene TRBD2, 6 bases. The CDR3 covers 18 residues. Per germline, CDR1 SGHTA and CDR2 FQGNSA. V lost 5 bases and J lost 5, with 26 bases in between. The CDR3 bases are TGTGCCAGCAGCCTCCCCCAGACCGGGACTCGTTTAAGAGATACGCAGTATTTT. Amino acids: CASSLPQTGTRLRDTQYF.

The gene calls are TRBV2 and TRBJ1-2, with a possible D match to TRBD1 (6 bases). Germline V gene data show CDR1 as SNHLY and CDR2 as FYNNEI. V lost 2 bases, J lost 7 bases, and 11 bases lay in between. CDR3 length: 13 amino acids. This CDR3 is CASSESGAGGYTF. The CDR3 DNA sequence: TGTGCCAGCAGTGAATCGGGGGCCGGTGGCTACACCTTC.

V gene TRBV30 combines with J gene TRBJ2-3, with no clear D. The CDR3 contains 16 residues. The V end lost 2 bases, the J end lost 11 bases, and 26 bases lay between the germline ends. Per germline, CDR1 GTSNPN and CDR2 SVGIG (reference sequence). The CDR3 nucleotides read TGTGCCTGGAGTCCCCCGGCCGTCCCGACTGGGTATATGCAGTATTTT. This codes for CAWSPPAVPTGYMQYF.

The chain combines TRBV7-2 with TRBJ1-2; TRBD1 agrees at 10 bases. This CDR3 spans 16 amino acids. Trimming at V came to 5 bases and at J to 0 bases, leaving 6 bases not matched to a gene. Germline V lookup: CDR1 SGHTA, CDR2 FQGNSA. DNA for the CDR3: TGTGCCAGCAGCAAAGGACAGGGGGAAGCTAACTATGGCTACACCTTC. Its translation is CASSKGQGEANYGYTF.

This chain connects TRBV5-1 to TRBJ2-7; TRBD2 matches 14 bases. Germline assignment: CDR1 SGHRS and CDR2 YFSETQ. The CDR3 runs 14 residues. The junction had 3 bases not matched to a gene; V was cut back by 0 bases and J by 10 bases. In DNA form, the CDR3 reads TGCGCCAGCAGCTTGGGGACTAGCGGGAGGTCCCAGTACTTC. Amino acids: CASSLGTSGRSQYF.

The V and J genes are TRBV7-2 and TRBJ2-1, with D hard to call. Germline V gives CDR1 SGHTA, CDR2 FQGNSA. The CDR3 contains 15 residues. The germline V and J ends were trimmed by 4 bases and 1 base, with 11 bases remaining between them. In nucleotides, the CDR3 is TGTGCCAGCAGCTCAGATATCGGATCCTACAATGAGCAGTTCTTC. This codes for CASSSDIGSYNEQFF.

The CDR3 nucleotides read TGCGCCAGCAGCTTGGATCTTGGGACTAGCGGGAGGAATGAGCAGTTCTTC. Its protein product is CASSLDLGTSGRNEQFF. The chain joins TRBV5-1 to TRBJ2-1; TRBD2 aligns across 15 bases. Germline V gene sequence: CDR1 SGHRS, CDR2 YFSETQ. The CDR3 has 17 amino acids. V gave up 0 bases and J gave up 7 bases; unmatched junction bases: 5.

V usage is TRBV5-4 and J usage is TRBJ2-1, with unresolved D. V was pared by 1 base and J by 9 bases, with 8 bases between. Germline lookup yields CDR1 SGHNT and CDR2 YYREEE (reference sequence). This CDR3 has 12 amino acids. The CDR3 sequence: CASSLLVGEQFF. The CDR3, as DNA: TGTGCCAGCAGCTTGTTGGTCGGTGAGCAGTTCTTC.

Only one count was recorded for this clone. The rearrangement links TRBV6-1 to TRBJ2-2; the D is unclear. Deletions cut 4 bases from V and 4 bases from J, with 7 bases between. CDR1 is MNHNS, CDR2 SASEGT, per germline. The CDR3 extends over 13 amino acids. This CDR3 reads CASSVHSTGELFF. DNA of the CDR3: TGTGCCAGCAGTGTTCACAGCACCGGGGAGCTGTTTTTT.

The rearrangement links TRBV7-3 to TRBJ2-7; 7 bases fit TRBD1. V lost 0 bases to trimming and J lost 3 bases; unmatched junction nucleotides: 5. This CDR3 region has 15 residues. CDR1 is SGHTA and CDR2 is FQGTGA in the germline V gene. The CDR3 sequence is CASSLTTGAIYEQYF. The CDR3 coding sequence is TGTGCCAGCAGCTTAACAACAGGGGCCATCTACGAGCAGTACTTC.

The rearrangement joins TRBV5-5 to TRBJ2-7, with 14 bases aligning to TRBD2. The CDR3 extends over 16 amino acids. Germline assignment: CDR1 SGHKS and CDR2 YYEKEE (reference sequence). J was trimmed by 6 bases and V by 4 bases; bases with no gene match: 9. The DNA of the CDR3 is TGTGCCAGCAGCCAAGGGACTAGCGGGAGTGTCGGCGAGCAGTACTTC. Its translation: CASSQGTSGSVGEQYF. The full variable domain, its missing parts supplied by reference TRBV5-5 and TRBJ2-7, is DAGVTQSPTHLIKTRGQQVTLRCSPISGHKSVSWYQQVLGQGPQFIFQYYEKEERGRGNFPDRFSARQFPNYSSELNVNALLLGDSALYLCASSQGTSGSVGEQYFGPGTRLTVT.

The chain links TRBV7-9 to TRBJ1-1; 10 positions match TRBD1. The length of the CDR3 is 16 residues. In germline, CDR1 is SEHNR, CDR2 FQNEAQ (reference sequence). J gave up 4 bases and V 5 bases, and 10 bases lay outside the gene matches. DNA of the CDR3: TGTGCCAGCAGCCGCCCCCGACAGGGGGCTACCACTGAAGCTTTCTTT. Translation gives CASSRPRQGATTEAFF.

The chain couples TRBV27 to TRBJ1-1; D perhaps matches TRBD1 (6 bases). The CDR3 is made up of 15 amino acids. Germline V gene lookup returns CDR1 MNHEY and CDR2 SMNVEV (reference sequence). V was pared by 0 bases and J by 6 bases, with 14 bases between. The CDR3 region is CASSLSNGGRAEAFF. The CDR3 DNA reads TGTGCCAGCAGTTTATCAAACGGGGGCAGGGCTGAAGCTTTCTTT.

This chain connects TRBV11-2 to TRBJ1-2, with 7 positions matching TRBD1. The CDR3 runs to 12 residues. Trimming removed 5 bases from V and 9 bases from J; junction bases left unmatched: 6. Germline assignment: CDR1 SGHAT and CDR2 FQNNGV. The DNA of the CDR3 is TGTGCCAGCAGCCCGGGGACAGAGCGCTACACCTTC. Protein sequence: CASSPGTERYTF.

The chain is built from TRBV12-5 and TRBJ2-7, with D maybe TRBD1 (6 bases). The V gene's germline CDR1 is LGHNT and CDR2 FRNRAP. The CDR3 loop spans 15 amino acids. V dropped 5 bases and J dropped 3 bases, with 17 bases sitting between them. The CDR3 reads CASGPPGQGDYEQYF. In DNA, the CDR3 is TGTGCTAGTGGTCCCCCGGGACAAGGAGACTACGAGCAGTACTTC.